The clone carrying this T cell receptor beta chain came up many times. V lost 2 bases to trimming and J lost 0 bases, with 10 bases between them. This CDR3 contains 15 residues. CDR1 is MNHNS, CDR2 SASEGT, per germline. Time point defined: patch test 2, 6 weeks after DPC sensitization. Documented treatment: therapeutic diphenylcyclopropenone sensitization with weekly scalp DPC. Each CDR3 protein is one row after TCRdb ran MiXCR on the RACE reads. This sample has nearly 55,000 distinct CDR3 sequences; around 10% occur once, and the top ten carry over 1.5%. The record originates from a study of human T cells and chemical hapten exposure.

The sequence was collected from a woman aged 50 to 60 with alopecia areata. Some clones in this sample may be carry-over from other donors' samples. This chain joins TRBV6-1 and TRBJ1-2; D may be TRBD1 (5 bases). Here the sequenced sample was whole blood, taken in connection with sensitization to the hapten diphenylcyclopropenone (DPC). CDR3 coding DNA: TGTGCCAGCAGTGAACGTCAGGGACCTAACTATGGCTACACCTTC. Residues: CASSERQGPNYGYTF.